Each of the 10 T cell receptor beta chains below was sequenced from the same sample in a study of blood T cell repertoires in COVID-19. Sequenced by immunoSEQ multiplex PCR; TCRdb stores in-frame clones only, minus some. The data show approximately 220,000 clones, about four fifths seen once. Sequencing was done on a sample of peripheral blood. These receptors were taken from a woman older than 75 with acute or convalescent COVID-19.

The chain couples TRBV21-1 to TRBJ2-1; TRBD1, as called in the table, went unchecked against the DNA. TRBV21-1 is a documented pseudogene. The CDR3 is made up of 14 amino acids. The CDR3 bases are TGTGCCAGCTTAGTCCGCAGGGGACACAATGAGCAGTTCTTC. This sequence encodes CASLVRRGHNEQFF.

The rearrangement uses TRBV28 and TRBJ1-6; TRBD1 matches 9 bases. Germline V gene sequence: CDR1 MDHEN, CDR2 SYDVKM. CDR3 length equals 15 residues. V was clipped by 6 bases and J by 6 bases; unmatched bases: 6. CDR3 sequence reads: CASSPPGQGNSPLHF. As DNA, the CDR3 is TGTGCCAGCAGCCCCCCGGGACAGGGTAATTCACCCCTCCACTTT.

The CDR3 protein is CASRLPASEADTQYF. CDR3 in DNA: TGCGCCAGCAGGCTACCGGCATCCGAGGCAGATACGCAGTATTTT. The chain combines TRBV5-1 with TRBJ2-3; the D is unclear. The germline CDR1 and CDR2 sequences are SGHRS and YFSETQ. This CDR3 region has 15 residues. Trimming took off 5 bases at V and 4 bases at J, with 17 bases between the two ends.

This clone has only one observation. The rearrangement links TRBV28 to TRBJ1-2; weak D call: TRBD1 (5 bases). V was cut by 7 bases and J by 8 bases, with 20 bases left in between. The CDR3 covers 14 residues. Germline V gene lookup returns CDR1 MDHEN and CDR2 SYDVKM. As DNA, the CDR3 is TGTGCCAGCAACCCCCCAGGGCGAGAGTCGGGCTACACCTTC. Translation: CASNPPGRESGYTF.

As concerns this clone: This CDR3 is also generated by other DNA sequences in the sample. The chain has TRBV5-5 and TRBJ1-6; TRBD1 matches at 7 bases. After removal of 4 bases from V and 7 bases from J, the junction contained 5 bases not matched to a gene. The CDR3 covers 14 residues. The germline V gene has CDR1 SGHKS and CDR2 YYEKEE (reference sequence). The CDR3, as DNA: TGTGCCAGCAGCCTCGGACAGGAGAATTCACCCCTCCACTTT. Translated: CASSLGQENSPLHF.

The V call is TRBV24-1, the J call TRBJ1-2, with a tentative D call TRBD1 (6 bases). CDR1 and CDR2 (germline): KGHDR, SFDVKD. V dropped 2 bases and J dropped 8 bases, with 14 bases sitting between them. The CDR3 totals 14 residues. The CDR3 reads CATSDSQGTEGYTF. In DNA, the CDR3 is TGTGCCACCAGTGATTCCCAGGGGACGGAAGGCTACACCTTC.

V usage is TRBV24-1 and J usage is TRBJ2-2, with 12 bases matching TRBD1. The V and J ends lost 9 bases and 7 bases, in that order; junction bases with no gene match: 5. The CDR3 extends over 14 amino acids. Germline CDR1 reads KGHDR; CDR2 reads SFDVKD. In DNA form, the CDR3 reads TGTGCCACCGAGGGACAGGGGGCCGGCGGGGAGCTGTTTTTT. It yields the protein CATEGQGAGGELFF.

The V call is TRBV28, the J call TRBJ1-3; TRBD1 aligns across 8 bases. Germline lookup yields CDR1 MDHEN and CDR2 SYDVKM. The V gene end was trimmed by 6 bases and the J gene end by 2 bases; junction bases not matched to a gene: 6. There are 15 residues in the CDR3. CDR3 DNA sequence: TGTGCCAGCAGGGGAAGACAGGGGCCTGGAAACACCATATATTTT. This encodes CASRGRQGPGNTIYF.

The chain uses TRBV4-3 and TRBJ2-1; D gene uncertain. V lost 0 bases, J lost 5 bases, and 11 bases lay in between. In germline, CDR1 is LGHNA, CDR2 YSLEER. The CDR3 runs 15 residues. CDR3 sequence: CASSQEARPDNEQFF. The CDR3 bases are TGCGCCAGCAGCCAAGAGGCTCGTCCTGACAATGAGCAGTTCTTC.

This clone was recorded a few times. The genes are TRBV18 and TRBJ1-3, with D perhaps matching TRBD1 (6 bases). The length of the CDR3 is 16 residues. Trimming shortened V by 6 bases and J by 8 bases, and 23 bases separated the two germline ends. Germline values: CDR1 KGHSH, CDR2 LQKENI. CDR3 region: CASSPSRTGNGDTIYF. The CDR3 nucleotides are TGTGCCAGCTCCCCATCCCGAACAGGGAACGGAGACACCATATATTTT.